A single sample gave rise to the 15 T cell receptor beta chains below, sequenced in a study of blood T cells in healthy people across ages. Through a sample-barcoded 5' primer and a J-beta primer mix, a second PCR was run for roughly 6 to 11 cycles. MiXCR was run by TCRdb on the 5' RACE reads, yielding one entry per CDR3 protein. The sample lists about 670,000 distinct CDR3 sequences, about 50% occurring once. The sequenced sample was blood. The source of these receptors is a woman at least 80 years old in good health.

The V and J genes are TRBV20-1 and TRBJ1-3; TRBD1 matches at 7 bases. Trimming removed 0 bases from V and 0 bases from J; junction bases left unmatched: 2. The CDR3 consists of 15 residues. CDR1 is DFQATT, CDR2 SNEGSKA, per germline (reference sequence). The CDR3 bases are TGCAGTGCTAGAGACGGACAGGCCTCTGGAAACACCATATATTTT. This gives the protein CSARDGQASGNTIYF.

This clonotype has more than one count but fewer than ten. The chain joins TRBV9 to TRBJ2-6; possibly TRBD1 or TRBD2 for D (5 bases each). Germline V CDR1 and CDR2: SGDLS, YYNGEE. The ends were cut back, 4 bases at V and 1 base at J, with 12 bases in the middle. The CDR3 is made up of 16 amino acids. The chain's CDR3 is CASSPQRGSGANVLTF. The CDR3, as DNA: TGTGCCAGCAGCCCGCAGAGGGGTTCTGGGGCCAACGTCCTGACTTTC.

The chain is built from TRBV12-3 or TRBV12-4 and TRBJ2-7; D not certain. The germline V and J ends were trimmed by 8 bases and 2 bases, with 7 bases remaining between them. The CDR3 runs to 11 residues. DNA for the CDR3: TGTGCCAGCGCGATAGCCTACGAGCAGTACTTC. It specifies CASAIAYEQYF.

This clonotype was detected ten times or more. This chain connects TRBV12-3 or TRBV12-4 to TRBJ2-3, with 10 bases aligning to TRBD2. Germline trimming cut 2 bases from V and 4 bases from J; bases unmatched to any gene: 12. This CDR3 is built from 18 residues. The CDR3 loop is CASSLKVAGGSRADTQYF. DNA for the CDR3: TGTGCCAGCAGTTTAAAGGTAGCGGGGGGATCGAGAGCAGATACGCAGTATTTT.

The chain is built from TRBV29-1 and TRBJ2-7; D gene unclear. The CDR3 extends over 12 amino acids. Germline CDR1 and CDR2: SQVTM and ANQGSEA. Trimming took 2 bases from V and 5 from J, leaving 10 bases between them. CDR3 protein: CSVEFAYDEQYF. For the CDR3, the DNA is TGCAGCGTTGAATTTGCATACGACGAGCAGTACTTC.

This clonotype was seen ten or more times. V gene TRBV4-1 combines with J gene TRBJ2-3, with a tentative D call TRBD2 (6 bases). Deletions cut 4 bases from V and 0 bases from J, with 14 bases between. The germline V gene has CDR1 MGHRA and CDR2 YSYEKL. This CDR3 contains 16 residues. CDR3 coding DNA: TGCGCCAGCAGCCGAATCCTACGGGGGAGCACAGATACGCAGTATTTT. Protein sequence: CASSRILRGSTDTQYF.

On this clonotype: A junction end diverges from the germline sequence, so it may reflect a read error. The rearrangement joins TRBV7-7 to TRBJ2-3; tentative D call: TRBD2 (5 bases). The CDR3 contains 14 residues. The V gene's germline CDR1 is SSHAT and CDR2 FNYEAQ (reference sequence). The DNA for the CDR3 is TGTGCTAGCAGCTTATTCCGGGAAGCCAATACGCAGTATTTT. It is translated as CASSLFREANTQYF.

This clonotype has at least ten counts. CDR3 bases: TGTGCCAGCAGCGTAGCGGATGGGGGGCCCTATGGCTACACCTTC. Translating gives CASSVADGGPYGYTF. The chain is built from TRBV9 and TRBJ1-2, with D possibly matching TRBD1 (6 bases). Trimming cost V 0 bases and J 4 bases, with 13 bases left between them. The CDR3 has 15 amino acids. CDR1 and CDR2 from the germline V gene are SGDLS and YYNGEE.

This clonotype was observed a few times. The CDR3 loop reads CASRPPSGARNTGELFF. The CDR3 coding sequence is TGTGCCAGCAGGCCGCCATCGGGAGCTCGGAACACCGGGGAGCTGTTTTTT. The chain is built from TRBV7-3 and TRBJ2-2; possibly TRBD2 for D (6 bases). V shed 6 bases and J shed 1 base, with 18 bases lying between them. CDR1 and CDR2 from the germline V gene are SGHTA and FQGTGA. The CDR3 is 17 amino acids.

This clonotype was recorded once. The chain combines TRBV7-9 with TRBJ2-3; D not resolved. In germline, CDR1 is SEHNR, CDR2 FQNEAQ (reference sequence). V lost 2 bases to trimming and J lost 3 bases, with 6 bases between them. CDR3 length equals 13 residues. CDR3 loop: CASSLILTDTQYF. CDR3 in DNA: TGTGCCAGCAGCTTAATCCTGACAGATACGCAGTATTTT.

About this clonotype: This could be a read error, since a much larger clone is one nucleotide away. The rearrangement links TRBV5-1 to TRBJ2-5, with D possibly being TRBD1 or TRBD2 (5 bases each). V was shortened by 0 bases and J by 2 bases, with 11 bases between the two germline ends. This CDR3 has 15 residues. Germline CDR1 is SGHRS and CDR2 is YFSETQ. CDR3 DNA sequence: TGCGCCAGCAGCTTGGAGAGGTGGGGGCAAGAGACCCAGTACTTC. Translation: CASSLERWGQETQYF.

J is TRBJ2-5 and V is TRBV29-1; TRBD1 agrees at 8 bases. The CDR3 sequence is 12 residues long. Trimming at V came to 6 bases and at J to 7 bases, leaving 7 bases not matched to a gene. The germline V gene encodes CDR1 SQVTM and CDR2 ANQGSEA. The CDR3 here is CSVTGAEATQYF. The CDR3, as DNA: TGCAGCGTGACAGGGGCGGAAGCGACCCAGTACTTC.

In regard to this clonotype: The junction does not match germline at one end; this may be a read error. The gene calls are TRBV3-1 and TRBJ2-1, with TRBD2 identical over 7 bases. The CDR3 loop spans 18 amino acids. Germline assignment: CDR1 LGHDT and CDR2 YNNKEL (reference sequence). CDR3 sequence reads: CAGSQDVWDGGFRYEQFF. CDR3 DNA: TGTGCCGGCAGCCAAGATGTTTGGGACGGGGGGTTTAGGTATGAGCAGTTCTTC.

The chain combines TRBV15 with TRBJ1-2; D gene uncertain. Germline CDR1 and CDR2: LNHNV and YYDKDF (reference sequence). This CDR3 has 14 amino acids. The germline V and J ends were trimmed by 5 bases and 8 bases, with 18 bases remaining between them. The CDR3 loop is CATSSRDRVEGYTF. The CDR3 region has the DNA TGTGCCACCAGCTCTAGGGATAGGGTGGAAGGCTACACCTTC.

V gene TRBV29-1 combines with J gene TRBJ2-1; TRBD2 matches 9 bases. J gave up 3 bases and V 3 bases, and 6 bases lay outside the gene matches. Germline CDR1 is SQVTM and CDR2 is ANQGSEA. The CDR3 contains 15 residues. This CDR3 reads CSVDVGLANYNEQFF. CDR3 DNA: TGCAGCGTTGACGTTGGACTAGCGAACTACAATGAGCAGTTCTTC.